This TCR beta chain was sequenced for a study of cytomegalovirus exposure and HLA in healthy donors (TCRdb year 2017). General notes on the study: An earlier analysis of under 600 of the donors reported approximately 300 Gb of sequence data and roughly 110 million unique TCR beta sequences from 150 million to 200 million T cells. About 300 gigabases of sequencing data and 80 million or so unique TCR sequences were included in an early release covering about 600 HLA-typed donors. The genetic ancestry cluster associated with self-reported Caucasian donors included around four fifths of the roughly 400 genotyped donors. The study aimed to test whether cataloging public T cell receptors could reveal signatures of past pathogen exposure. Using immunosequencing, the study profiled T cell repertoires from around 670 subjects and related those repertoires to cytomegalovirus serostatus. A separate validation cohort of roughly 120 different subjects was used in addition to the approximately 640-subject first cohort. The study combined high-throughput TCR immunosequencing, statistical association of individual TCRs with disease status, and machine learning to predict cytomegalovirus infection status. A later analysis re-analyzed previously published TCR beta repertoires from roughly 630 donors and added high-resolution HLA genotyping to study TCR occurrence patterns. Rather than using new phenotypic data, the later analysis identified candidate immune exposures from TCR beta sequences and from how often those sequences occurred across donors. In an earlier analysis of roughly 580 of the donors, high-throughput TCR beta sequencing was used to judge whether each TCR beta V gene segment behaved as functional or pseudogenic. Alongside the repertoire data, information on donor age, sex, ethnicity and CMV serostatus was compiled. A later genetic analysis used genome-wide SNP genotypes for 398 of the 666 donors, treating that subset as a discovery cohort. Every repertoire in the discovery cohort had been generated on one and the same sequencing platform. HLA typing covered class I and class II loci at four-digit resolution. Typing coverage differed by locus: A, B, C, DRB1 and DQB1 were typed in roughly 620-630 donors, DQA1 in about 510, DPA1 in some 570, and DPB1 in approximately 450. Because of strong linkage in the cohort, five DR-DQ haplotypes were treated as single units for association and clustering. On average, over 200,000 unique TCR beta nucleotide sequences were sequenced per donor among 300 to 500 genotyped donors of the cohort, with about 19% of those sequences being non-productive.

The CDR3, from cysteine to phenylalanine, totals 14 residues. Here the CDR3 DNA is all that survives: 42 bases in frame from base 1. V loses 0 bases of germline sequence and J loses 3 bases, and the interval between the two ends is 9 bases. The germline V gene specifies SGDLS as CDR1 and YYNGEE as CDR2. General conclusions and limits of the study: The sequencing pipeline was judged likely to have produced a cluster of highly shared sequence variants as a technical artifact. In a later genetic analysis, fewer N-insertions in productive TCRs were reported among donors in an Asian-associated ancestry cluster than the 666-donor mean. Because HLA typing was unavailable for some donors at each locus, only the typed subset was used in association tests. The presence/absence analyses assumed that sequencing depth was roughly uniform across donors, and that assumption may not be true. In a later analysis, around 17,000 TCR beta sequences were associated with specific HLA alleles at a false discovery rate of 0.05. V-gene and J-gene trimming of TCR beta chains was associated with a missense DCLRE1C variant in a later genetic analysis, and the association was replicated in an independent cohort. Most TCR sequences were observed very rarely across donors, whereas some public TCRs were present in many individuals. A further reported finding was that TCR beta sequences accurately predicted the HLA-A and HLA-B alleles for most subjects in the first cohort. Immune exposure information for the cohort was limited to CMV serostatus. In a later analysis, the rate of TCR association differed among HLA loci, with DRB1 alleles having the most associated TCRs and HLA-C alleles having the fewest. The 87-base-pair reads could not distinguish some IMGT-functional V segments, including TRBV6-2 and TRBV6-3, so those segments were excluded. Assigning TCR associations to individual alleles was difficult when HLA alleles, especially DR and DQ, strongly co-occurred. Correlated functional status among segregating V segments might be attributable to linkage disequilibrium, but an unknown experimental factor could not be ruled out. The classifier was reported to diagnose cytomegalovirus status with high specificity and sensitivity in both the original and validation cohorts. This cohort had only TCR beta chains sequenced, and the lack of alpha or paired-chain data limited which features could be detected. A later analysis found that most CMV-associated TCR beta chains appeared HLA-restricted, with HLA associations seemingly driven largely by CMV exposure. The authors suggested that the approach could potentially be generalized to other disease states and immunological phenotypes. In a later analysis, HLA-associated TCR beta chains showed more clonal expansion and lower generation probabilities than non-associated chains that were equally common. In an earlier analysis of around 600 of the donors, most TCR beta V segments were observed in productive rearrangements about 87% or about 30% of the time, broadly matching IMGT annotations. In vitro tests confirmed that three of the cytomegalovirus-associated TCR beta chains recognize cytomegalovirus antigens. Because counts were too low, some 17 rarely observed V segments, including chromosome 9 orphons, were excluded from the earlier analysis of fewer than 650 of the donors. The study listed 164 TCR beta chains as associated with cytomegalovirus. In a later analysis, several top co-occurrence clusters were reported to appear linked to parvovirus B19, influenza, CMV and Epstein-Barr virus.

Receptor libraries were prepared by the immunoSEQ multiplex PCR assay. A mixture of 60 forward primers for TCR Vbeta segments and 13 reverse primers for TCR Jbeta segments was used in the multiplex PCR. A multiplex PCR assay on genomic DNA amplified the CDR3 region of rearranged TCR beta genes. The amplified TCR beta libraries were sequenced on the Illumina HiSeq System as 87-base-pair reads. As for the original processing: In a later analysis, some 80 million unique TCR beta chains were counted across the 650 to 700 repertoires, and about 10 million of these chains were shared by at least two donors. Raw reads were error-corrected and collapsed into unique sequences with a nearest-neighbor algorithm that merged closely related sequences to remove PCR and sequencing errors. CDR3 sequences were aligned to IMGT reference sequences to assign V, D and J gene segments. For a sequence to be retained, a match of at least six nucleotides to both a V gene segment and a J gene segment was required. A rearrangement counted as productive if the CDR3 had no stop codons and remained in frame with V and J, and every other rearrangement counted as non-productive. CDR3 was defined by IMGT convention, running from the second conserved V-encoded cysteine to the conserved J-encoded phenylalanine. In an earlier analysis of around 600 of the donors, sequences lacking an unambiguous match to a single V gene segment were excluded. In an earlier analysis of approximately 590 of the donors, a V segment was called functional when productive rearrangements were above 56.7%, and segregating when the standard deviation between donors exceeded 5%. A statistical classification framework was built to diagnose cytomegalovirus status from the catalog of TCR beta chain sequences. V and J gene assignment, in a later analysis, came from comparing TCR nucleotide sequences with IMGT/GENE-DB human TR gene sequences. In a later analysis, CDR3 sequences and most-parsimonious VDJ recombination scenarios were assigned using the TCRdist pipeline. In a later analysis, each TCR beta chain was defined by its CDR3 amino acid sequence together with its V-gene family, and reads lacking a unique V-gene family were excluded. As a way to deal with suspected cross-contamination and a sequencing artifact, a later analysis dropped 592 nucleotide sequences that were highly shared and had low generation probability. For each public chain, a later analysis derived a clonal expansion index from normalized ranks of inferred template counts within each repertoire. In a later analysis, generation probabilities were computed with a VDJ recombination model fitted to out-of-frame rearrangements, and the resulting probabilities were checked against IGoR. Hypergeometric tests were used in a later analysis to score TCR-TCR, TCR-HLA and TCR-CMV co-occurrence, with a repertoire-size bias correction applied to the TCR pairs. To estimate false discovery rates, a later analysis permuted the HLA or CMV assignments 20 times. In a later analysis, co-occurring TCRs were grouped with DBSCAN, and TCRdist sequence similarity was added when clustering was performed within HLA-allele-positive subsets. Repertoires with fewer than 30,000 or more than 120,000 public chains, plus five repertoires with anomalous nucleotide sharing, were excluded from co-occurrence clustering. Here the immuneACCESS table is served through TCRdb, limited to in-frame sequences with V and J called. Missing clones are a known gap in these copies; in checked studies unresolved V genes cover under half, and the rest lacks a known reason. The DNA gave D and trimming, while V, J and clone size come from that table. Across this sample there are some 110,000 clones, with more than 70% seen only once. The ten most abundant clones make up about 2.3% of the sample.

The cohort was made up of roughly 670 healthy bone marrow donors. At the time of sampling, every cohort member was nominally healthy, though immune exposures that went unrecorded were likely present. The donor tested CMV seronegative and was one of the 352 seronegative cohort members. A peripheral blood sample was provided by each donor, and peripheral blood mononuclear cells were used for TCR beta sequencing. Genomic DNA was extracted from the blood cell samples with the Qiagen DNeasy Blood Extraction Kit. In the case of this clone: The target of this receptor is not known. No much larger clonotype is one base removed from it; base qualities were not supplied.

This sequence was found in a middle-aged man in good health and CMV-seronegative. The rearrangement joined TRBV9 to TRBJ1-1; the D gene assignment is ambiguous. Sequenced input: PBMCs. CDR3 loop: CASSVGQAYTEAFF. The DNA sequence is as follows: TGTGCCAGCAGCGTAGGCCAGGCCTACACTGAAGCTTTCTTT.